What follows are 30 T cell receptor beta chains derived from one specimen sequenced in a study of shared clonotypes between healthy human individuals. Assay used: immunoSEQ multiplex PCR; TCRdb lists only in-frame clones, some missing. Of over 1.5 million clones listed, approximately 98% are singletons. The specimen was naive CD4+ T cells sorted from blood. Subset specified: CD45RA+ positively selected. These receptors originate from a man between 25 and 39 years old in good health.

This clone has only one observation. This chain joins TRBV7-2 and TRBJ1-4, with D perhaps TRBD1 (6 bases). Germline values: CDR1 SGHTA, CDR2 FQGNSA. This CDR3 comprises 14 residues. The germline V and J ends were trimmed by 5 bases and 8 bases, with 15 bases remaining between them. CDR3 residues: CASSRTGLEEKLFF. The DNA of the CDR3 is TGTGCCAGCAGCCGAACAGGGTTGGAAGAAAAACTGTTTTTT.

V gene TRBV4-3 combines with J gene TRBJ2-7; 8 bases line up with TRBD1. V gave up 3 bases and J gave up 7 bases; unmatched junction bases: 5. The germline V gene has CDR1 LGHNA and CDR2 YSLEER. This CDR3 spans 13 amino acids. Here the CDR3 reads CASSQRTGYEQYF. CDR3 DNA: TGCGCCAGCAGCCAGCGGACAGGGTATGAGCAGTACTTC.

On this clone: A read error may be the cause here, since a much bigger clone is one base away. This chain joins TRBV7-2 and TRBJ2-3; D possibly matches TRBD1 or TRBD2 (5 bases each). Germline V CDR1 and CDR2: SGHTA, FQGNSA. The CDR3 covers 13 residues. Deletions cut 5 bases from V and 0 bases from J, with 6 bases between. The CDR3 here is CASSRDSTDTQYF. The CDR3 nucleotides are TGTGCCAGCAGCAGGGACAGCACAGATACGCAGTATTTT. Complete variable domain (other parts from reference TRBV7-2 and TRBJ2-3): GAGVSQSPSNKVTEKGKDVELRCDPISGHTALYWYRQSLGQGLEFLIYFQGNSAPDKSGLPSDRFSAERTGGSVSTLTIQRTQQEDSAVYLCASSRDSTDTQYFGPGTRLTVL.

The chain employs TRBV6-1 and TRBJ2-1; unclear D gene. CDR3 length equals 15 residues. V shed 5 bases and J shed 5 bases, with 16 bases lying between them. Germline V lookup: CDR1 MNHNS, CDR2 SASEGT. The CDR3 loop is CASSLKRILDNEQFF. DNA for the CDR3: TGTGCCAGCAGTCTTAAAAGAATTCTGGACAATGAGCAGTTCTTC.

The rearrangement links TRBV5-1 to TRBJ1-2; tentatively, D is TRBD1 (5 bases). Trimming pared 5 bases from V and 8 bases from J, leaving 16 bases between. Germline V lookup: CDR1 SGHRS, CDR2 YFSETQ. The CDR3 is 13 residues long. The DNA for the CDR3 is TGCGCCAGCAGTCCTGCATTGGGGGAAGGCTACACCTTC. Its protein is CASSPALGEGYTF.

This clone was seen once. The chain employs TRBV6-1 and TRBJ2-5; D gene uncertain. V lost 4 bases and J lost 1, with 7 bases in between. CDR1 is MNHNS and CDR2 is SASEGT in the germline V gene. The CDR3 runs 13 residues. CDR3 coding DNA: TGTGCCAGCAGTGGGGCAGTCCAAGAGACCCAGTACTTC. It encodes CASSGAVQETQYF.

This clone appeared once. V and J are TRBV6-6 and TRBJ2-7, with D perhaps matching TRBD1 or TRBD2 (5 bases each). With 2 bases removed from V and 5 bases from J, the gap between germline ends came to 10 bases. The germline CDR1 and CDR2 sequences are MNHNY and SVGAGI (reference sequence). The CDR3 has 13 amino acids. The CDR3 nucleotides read TGTGCCAGCAGTTACGGGGGAATCGACGAGCAGTACTTC. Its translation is CASSYGGIDEQYF.

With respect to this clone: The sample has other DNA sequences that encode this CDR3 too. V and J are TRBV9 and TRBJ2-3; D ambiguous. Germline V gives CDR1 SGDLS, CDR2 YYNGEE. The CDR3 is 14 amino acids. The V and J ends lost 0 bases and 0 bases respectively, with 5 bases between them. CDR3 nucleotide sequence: TGTGCCAGCAGCGTAGAGGGTAGCACAGATACGCAGTATTTT. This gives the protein CASSVEGSTDTQYF.

CDR3 in amino acids: CASSDSMIGFTDTQYF. The CDR3 nucleotides are TGTGCCAGCAGCGACTCCATGATTGGATTCACAGATACGCAGTATTTT. The chain employs TRBV7-2 and TRBJ2-3; no reliable D call. Trimming took off 5 bases at V and 2 bases at J, with 17 bases between the two ends. Germline CDR1 and CDR2: SGHTA and FQGNSA. This CDR3 is built from 16 residues.

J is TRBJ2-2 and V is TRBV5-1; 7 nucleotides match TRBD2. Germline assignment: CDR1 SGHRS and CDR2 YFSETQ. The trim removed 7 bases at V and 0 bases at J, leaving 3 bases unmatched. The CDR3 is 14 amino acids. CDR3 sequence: CASQLAPNTGELFF. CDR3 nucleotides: TGCGCCAGCCAACTAGCGCCGAACACCGGGGAGCTGTTTTTT.

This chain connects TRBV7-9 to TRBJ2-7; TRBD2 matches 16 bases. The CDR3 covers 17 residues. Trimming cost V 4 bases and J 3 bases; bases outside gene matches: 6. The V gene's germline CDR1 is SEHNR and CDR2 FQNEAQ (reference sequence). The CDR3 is CASSSGLAGGPSYEQYF. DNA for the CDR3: TGTGCCAGCAGCTCGGGACTAGCGGGAGGGCCTAGCTACGAGCAGTACTTC.

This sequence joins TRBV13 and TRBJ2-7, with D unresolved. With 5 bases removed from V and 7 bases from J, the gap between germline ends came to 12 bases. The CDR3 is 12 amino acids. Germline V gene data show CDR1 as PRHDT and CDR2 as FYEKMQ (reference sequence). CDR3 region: CASSPALGEQYF. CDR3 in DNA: TGTGCCAGCAGCCCCGCCCTAGGGGAGCAGTACTTC. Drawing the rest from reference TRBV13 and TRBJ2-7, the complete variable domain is AAGVIQSPRHLIKEKRETATLKCYPIPRHDTVYWYQQGPGQDPQFLISFYEKMQSDKGSIPDRFSAQQFSDYHSELNMSSLELGDSALYFCASSPALGEQYFGPGTRLTVT.

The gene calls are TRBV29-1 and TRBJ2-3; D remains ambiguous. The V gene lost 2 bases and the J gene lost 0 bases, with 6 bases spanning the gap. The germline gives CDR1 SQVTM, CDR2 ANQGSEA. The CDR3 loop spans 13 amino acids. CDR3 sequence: CSVESPSTDTQYF. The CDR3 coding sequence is TGCAGCGTTGAATCCCCTAGCACAGATACGCAGTATTTT.

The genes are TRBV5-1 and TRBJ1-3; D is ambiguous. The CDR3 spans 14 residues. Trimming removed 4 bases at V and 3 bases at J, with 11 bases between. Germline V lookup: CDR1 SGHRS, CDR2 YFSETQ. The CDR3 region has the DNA TGCGCCAGCAGCCAAACGGACGGTGGAAACACCATATATTTT. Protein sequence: CASSQTDGGNTIYF.

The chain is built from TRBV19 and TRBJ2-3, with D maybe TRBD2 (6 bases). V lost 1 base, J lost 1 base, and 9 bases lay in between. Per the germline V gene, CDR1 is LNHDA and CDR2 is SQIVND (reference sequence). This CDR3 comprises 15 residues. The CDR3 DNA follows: TGTGCCAGTAGTATAGGGGGGGTGGGCACAGATACGCAGTATTTT. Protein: CASSIGGVGTDTQYF. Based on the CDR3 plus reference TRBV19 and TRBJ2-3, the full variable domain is DGGITQSPKYLFRKEGQNVTLSCEQNLNHDAMYWYRQDPGQGLRLIYYSQIVNDFQKGDIAEGYSVSREKKESFPLTVTSAQKNPTAFYLCASSIGGVGTDTQYFGPGTRLTVL.

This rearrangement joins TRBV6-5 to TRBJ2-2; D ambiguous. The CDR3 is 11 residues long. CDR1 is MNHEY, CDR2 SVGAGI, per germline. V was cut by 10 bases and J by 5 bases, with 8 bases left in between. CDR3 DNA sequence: TGTGCCACGCGAAGGACCGGGGAGCTGTTTTTT. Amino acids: CATRRTGELFF.

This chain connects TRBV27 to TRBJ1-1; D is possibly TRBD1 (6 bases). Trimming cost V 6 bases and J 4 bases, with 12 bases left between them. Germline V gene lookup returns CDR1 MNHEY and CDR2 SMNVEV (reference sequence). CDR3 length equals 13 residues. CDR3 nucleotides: TGTGCCAGCAGGCCACAGGGTGGCACTGAAGCTTTCTTT. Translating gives CASRPQGGTEAFF.

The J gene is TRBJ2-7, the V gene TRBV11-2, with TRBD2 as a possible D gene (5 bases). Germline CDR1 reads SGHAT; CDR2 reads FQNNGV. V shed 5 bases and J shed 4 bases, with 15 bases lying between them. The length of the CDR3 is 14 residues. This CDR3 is CASSRTRGRYEQYF. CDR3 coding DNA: TGTGCCAGCAGCCGCACGAGAGGGAGATACGAGCAGTACTTC.

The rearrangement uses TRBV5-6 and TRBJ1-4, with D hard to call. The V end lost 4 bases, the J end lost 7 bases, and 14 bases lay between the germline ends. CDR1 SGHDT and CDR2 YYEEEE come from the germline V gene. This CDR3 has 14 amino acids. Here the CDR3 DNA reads TGTGCCAGCAGCAAGGTCGTAGGCCGTGAAAAACTGTTTTTT. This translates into CASSKVVGREKLFF.

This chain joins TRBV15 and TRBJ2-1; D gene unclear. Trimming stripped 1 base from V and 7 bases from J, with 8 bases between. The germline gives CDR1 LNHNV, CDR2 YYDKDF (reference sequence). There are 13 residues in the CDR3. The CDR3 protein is CATSRAPLNEQFF. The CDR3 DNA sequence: TGTGCCACCAGCAGAGCCCCCCTTAATGAGCAGTTCTTC. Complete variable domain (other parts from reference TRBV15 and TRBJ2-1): DAMVIQNPRYQVTQFGKPVTLSCSQTLNHNVMYWYQQKSSQAPKLLFHYYDKDFNNEADTPDNFQSRRPNTSFCFLDIRSPGLGDTAMYLCATSRAPLNEQFFGPGTRLTVL.

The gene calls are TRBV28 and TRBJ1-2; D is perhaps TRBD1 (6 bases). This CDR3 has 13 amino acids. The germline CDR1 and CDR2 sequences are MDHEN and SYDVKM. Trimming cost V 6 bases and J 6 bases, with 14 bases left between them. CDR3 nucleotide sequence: TGTGCCAGCAGGCTAGGGGGGACTCATGGCTACACCTTC. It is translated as CASRLGGTHGYTF.

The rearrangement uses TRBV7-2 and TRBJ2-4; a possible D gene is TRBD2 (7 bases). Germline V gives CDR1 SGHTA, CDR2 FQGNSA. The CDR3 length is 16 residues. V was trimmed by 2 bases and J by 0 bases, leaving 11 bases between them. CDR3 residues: CASSLRRGLAKNIQYF. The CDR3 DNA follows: TGTGCCAGCAGCTTACGGCGGGGGCTAGCCAAAAACATTCAGTACTTC. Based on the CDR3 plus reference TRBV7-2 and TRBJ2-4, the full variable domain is GAGVSQSPSNKVTEKGKDVELRCDPISGHTALYWYRQSLGQGLEFLIYFQGNSAPDKSGLPSDRFSAERTGGSVSTLTIQRTQQEDSAVYLCASSLRRGLAKNIQYFGAGTRLSVL.

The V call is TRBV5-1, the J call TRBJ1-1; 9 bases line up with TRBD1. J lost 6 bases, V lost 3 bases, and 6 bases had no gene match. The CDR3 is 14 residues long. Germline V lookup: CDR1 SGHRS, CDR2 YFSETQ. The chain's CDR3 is CASSYRDRAAEAFF. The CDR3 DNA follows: TGCGCCAGCAGCTACCGGGACAGGGCCGCTGAAGCTTTCTTT.

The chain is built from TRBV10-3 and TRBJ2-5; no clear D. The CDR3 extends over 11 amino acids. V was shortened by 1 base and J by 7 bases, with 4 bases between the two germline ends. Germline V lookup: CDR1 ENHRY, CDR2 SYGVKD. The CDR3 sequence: CAISEFGTQYF. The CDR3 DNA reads TGTGCCATCAGTGAGTTTGGGACCCAGTACTTC.

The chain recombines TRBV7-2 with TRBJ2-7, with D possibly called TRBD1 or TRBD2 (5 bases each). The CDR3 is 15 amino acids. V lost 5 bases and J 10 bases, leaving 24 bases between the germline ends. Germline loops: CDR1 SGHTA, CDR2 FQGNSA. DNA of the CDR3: TGTGCCAGCAGCCCCCAAGGGGCGGGTAACTACGTCCAGTACTTC. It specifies CASSPQGAGNYVQYF.

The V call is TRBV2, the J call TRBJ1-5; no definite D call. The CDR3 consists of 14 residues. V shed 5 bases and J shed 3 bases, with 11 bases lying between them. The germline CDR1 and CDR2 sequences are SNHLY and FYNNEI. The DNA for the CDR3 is TGTGCCAGCAGTTCCCGGGCCACCAATCAGCCCCAGCATTTT. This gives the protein CASSSRATNQPQHF.

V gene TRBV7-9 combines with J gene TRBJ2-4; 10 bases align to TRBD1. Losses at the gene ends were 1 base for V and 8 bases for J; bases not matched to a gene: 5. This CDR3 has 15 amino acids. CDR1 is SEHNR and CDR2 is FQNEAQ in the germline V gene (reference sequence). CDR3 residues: CASSLGQGAGDIQYF. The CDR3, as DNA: TGTGCCAGCAGCTTAGGACAGGGGGCGGGAGACATTCAGTACTTC.

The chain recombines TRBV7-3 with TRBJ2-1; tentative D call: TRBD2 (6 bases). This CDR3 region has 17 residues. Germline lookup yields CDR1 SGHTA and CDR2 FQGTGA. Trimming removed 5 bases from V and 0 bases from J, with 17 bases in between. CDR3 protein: CASSPGGGGLSYNEQFF. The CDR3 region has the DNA TGTGCCAGCAGCCCCGGTGGGGGAGGACTCTCCTACAATGAGCAGTTCTTC.

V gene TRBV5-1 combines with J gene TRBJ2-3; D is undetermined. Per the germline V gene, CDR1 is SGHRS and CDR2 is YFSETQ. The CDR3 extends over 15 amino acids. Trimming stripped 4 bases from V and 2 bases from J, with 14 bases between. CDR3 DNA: TGCGCCAGCAGCCCCATGACGCAGGCCACAGATACGCAGTATTTT. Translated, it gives CASSPMTQATDTQYF.

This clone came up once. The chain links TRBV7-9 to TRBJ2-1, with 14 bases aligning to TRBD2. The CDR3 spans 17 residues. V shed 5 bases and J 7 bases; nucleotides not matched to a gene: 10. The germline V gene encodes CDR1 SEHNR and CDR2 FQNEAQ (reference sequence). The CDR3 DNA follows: TGTGCCAGCAGCCCGAGACTAGCGGGAGGGCCAAGGAATGAGCAGTTCTTC. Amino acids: CASSPRLAGGPRNEQFF.